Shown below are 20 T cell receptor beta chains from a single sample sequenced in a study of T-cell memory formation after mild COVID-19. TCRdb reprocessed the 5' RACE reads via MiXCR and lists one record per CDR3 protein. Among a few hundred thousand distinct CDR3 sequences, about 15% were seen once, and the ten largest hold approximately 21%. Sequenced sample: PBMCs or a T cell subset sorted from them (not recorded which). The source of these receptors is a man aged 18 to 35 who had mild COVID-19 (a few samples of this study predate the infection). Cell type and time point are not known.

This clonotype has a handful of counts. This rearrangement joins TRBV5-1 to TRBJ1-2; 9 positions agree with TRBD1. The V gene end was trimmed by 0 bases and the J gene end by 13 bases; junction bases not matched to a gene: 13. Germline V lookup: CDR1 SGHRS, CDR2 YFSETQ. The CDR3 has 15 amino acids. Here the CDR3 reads CASSLVPGQGKSGTF. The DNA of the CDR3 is TGCGCCAGCAGCTTGGTCCCGGGACAGGGAAAAAGTGGCACCTTC. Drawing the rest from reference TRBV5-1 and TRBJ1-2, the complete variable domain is KAGVTQTPRYLIKTRGQQVTLSCSPISGHRSVSWYQQTPGQGLQFLFEYFSETQRNKGNFPGRFSGRQFSNSRSEMNVSTLELGDSALYLCASSLVPGQGKSGTFGSGTRLTVV.

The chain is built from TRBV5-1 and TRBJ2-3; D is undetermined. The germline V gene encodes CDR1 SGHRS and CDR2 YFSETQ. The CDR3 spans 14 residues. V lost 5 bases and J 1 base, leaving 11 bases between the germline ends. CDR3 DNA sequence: TGCGCCAGCAGTTATATCCAGGGCACAGATACGCAGTATTTT. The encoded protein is CASSYIQGTDTQYF.

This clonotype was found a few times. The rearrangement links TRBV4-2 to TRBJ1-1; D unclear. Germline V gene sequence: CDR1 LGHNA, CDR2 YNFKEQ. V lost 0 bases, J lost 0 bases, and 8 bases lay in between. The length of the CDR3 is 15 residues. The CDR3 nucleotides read TGTGCCAGCAGCCAAGAGGCTCCCATGAACACTGAAGCTTTCTTT. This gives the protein CASSQEAPMNTEAFF.

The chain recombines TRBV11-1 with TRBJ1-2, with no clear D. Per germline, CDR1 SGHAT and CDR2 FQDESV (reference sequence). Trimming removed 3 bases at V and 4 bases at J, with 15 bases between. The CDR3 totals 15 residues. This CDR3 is CASSFGRALPYGYTF. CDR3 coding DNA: TGTGCCAGCAGCTTCGGGAGAGCTCTACCCTATGGCTACACCTTC.

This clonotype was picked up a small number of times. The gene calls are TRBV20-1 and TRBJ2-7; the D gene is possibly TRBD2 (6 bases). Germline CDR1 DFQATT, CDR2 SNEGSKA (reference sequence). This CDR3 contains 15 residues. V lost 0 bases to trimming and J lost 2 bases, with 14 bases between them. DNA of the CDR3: TGCAGTGCTAGAGATGTACTAGCTGGAGCCTACGAGCAGTACTTC. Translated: CSARDVLAGAYEQYF.

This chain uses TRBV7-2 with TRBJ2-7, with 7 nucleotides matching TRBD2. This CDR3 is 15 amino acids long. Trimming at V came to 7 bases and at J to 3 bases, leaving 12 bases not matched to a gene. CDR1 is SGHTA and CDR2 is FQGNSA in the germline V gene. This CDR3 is CASTDGLGGYYEQYF. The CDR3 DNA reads TGTGCCAGCACCGACGGACTAGGAGGATACTACGAGCAGTACTTC.

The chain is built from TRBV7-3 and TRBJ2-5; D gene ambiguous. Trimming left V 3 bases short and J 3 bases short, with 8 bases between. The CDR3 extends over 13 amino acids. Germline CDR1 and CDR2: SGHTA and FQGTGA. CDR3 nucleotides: TGTGCCAGCAGCTTTGGTTCAGAAGAGACCCAGTACTTC. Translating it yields CASSFGSEETQYF.

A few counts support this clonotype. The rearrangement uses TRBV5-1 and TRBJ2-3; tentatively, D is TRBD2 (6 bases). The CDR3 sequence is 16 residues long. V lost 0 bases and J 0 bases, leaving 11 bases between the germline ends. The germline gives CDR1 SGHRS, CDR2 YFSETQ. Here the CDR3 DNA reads TGCGCCAGCAGCTTGGGTTGGCGGGGTAGCACAGATACGCAGTATTTT. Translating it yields CASSLGWRGSTDTQYF.

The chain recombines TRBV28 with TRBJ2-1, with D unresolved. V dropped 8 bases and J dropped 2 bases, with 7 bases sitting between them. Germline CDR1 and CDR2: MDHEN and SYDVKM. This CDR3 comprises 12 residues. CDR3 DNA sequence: TGTGCCAGCCTTGATACCTACAATGAGCAGTTCTTC. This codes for CASLDTYNEQFF.

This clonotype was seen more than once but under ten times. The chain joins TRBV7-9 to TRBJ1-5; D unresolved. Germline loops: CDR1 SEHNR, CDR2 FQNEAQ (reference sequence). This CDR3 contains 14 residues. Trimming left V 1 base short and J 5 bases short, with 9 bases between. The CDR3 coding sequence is TGTGCCAGCAGCTTAGGAGGGCACCATCAGCCCCAGCATTTT. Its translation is CASSLGGHHQPQHF.

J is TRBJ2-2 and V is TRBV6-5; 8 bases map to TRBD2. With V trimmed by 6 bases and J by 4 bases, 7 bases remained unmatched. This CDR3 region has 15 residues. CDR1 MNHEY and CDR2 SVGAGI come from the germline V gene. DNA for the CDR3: TGTGCCAGCAGCAGACGGGGGGGGGTCACCGGGGAGCTGTTTTTT. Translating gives CASSRRGGVTGELFF.

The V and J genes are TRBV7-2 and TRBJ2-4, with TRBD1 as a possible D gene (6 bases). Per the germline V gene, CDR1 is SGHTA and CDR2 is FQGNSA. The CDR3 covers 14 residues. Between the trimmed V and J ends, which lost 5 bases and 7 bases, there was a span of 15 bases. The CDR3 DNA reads TGTGCCAGCAGCCCCATGGACAGCCAGAACATTCAGTACTTC. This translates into CASSPMDSQNIQYF.

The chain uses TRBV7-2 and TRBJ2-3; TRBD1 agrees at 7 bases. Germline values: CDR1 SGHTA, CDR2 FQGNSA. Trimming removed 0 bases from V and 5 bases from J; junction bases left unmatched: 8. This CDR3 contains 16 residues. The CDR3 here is CASSLARQGSGDTQYF. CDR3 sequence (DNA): TGTGCCAGCAGCTTAGCGCGACAGGGCTCCGGAGATACGCAGTATTTT.

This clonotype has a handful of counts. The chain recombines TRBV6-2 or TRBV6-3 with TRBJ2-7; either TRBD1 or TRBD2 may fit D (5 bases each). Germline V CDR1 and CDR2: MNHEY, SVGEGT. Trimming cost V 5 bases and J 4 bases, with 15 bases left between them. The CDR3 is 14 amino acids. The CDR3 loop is CASSNAGTSYEQYF. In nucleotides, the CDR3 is TGTGCCAGCAGTAACGCAGGGACGAGTTACGAGCAGTACTTC.

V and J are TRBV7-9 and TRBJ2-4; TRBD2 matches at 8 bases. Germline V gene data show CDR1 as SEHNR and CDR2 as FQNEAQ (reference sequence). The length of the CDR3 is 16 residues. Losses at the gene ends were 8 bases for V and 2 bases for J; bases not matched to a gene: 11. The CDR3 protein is CASASILAGPKNIQYF. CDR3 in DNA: TGTGCCAGCGCTTCAATTCTAGCGGGCCCCAAAAACATTCAGTACTTC.

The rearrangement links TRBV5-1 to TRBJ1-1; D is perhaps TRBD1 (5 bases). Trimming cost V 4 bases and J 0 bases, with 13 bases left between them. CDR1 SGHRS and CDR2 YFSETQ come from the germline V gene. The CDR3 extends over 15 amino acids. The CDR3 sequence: CASSVRELLNTEAFF. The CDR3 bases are TGCGCCAGCAGCGTCAGGGAACTCCTGAACACTGAAGCTTTCTTT.

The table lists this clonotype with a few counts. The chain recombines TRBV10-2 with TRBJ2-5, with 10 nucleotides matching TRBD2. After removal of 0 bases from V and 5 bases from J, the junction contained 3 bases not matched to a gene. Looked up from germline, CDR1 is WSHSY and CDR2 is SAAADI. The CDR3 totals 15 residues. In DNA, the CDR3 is TGCGCCAGCAGTGAGTCAAGCGGGGGGGCGGAGACCCAGTACTTC. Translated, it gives CASSESSGGAETQYF.

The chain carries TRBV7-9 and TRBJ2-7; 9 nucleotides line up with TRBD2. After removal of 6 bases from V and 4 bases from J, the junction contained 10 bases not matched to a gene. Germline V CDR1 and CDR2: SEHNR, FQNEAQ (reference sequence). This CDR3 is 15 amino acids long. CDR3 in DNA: TGTGCCAGCAGTCGAGCGGGGGGACTTTCGTACGAGCAGTACTTC. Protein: CASSRAGGLSYEQYF.

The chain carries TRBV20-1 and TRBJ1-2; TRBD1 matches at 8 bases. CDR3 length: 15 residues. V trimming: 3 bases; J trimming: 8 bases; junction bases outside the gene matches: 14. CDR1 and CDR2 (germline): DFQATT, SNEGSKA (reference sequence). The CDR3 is CSASLPGQGGLGYTF. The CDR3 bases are TGCAGTGCTAGTCTCCCCGGACAGGGCGGATTGGGCTACACCTTC.

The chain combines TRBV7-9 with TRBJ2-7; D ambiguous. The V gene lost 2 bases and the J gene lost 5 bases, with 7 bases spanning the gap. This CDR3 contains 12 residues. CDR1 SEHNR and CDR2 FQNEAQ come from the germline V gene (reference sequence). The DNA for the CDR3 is TGTGCCAGCAGCTTACTATGGGACGAGCAGTACTTC. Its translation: CASSLLWDEQYF. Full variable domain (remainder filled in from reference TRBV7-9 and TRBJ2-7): DTGVSQNPRHKITKRGQNVTFRCDPISEHNRLYWYRQTLGQGPEFLTYFQNEAQLEKSRLLSDRFSAERPKGSFSTLEIQRTEQGDSAMYLCASSLLWDEQYFGPGTRLTVT.